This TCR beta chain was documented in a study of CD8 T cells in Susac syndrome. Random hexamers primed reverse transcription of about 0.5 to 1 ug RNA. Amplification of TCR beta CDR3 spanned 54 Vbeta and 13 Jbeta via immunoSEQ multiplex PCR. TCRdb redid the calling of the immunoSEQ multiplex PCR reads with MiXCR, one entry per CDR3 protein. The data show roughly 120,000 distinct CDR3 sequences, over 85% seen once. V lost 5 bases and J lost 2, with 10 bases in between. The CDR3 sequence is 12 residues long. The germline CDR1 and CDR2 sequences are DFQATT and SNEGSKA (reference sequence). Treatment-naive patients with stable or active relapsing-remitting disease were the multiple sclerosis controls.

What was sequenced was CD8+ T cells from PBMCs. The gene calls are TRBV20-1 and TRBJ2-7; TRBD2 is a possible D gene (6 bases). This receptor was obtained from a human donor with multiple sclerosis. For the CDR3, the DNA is TGCAGTGCTCCTAGCGAGACCTACGAGCAGTACTTC. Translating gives CSAPSETYEQYF.